This T cell receptor (beta chain) was sequenced in a study of cytomegalovirus exposure and HLA in healthy donors. PCR involved 60 Vbeta and 13 Jbeta primers. Measured with immunoSEQ multiplex PCR; TCRdb has only the in-frame clones, and not every one. The sample records some 80,000 clones, approximately 80% being singletons. CDR1 is SGHVS and CDR2 is FQNEAQ in the germline V gene. With 5 bases removed from V and 0 bases from J, the gap between germline ends came to 19 bases. This CDR3 comprises 17 residues. As regards this clone: Antigen unknown.

Study conclusions and caveats: DRB1 showed the most TCR associations and HLA-C the fewest in a later analysis, as rates varied by HLA locus. Researchers counted approximately 160 TCR beta chains as cytomegalovirus-associated. A later analysis reportedly found fewer N-insertions in an Asian-associated ancestry cluster than the approximately 700-donor mean.

Every donor was a healthy person donating bone marrow. The TCR originated in a man aged 40-50 years in good health and CMV-seronegative. The chain recombines TRBV7-8 with TRBJ1-1; D may be TRBD1 (6 bases). The source material was PBMCs. The DNA for the CDR3 is TGTGCCAGCAGCCTAATACAGGGAAATGACATGAACACTGAAGCTTTCTTT. Translation gives CASSLIQGNDMNTEAFF.